This TCR beta chain was recovered during a study of beta chain features in type 1 diabetes. A word on this clone: As yet, its antigen is unknown.

It was via CD45RO/CCR7/CD25/CD127/CD95/CD27 that CD4+ naive, central memory, regulatory and stem cell-like memory cells were sorted. Whole-study results and caveats: Moderate yet significant TCRB CDR3 shortening was seen in Type 1 diabetes patients in all four CD4+ subsets.

CDR3 length equals 14 residues. Germline values: CDR1 PRHDT, CDR2 FYEKMQ (reference sequence). V shed 2 bases and J shed 10 bases, with 12 bases lying between them. The authors reverse transcribed all of the isolated RNA, so sequencing captured expressed TCRB transcripts. Repertoires were generated with immunoSEQ multiplex PCR, while TCRdb's copy carries only in-frame clones and drops some. Of under 800,000 clones listed, roughly a sixth are singletons. The gene calls are TRBV13 and TRBJ1-6, with D perhaps matching TRBD1 (5 bases). This sequence was found in a man aged 18-30 years in good health. The sample consisted of naive CD4+ T cells from blood. In DNA, the CDR3 is TGTGCCAGCAGCTTATGGTTGAGGGACTCACCCCTCCACTTT. It specifies CASSLWLRDSPLHF.